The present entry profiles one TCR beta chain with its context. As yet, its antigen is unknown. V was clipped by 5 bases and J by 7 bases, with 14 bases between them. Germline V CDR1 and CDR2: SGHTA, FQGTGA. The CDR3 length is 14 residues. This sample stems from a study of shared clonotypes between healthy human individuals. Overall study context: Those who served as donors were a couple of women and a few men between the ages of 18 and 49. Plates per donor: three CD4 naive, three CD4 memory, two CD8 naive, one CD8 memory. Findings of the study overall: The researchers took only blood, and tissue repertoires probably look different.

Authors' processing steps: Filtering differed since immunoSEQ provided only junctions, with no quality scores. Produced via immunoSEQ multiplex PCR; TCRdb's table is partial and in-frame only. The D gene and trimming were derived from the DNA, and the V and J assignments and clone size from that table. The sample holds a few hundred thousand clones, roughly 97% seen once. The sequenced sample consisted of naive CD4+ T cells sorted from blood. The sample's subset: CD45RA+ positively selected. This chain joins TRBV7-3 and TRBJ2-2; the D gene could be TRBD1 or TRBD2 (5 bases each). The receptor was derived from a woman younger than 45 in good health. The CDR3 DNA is TGTGCCAGCAGCCGAGGGGCTGGGGGCGGGGAGCTGTTTTTT. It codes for CASSRGAGGGELFF. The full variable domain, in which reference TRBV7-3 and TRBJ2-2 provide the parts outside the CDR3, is GAGVSQTPSNKVTEKGKYVELRCDPISGHTALYWYRQSLGQGPEFLIYFQGTGAADDSGLPNDRFFAVRPEGSVSTLKIQRTERGDSAVYLCASSRGAGGGELFFGEGSRLTVL.